This TCR beta chain was identified in a study of cytomegalovirus exposure and HLA in healthy donors. About this clone: Its cognate antigen is unknown.

Trimming took 4 bases from V and 1 from J, leaving 10 bases between them. The CDR3 sequence is 14 residues long. Germline CDR1 reads MNHNS; CDR2 reads SASEGT. Study findings and constraints: Solely CMV serostatus was available to characterize immune exposure.

Primers for the PCR totalled 60 Vbeta and 13 Jbeta. Measured with immunoSEQ multiplex PCR; TCRdb has only the in-frame clones, and not every one. The sample has 200,000 or so clones; over 80% are singletons. Specimen: PBMCs. The V and J genes are TRBV6-1 and TRBJ1-1; no clear D gene. This receptor was taken from a boy aged 2-9 years in good health and CMV-seronegative. CDR3 sequence: CASSGIRGNTEAFF. The CDR3 DNA reads TGTGCCAGCAGTGGTATACGGGGGAACACTGAAGCTTTCTTT.